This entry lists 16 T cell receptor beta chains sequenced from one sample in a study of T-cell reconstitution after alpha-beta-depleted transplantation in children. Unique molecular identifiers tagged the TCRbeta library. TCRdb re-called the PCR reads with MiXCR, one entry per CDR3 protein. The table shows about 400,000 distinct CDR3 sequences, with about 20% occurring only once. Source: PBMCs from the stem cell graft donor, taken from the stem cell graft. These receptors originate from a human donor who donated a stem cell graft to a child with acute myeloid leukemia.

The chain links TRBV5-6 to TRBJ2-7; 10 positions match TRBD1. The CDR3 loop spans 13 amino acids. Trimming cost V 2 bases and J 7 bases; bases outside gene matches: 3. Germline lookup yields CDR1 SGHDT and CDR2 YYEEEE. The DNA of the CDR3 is TGTGCCAGCAGCTTCCGGGACAGGGGTGAGCAGTACTTC. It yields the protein CASSFRDRGEQYF.

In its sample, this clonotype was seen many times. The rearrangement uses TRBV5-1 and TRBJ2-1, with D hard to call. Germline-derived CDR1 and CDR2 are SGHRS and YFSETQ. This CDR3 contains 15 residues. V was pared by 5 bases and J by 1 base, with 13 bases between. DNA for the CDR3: TGCGCCAGCAGTAGTCTCGATCTGTCCTACAATGAGCAGTTCTTC. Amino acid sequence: CASSSLDLSYNEQFF.

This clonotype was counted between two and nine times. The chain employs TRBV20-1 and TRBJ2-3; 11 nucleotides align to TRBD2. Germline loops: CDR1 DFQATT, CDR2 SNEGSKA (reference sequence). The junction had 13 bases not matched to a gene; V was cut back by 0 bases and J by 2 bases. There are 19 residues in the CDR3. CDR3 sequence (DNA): TGCAGTGCTAGAGATTTTCAGGCTAGCGGGAGGCCGATCACAGATACGCAGTATTTT. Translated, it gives CSARDFQASGRPITDTQYF.

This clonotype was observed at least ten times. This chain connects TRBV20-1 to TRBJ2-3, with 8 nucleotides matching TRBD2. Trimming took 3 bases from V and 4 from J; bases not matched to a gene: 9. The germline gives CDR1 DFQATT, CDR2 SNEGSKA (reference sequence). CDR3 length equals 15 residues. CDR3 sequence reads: CSASLGAGDADTQYF. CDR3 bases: TGCAGTGCTAGCCTCGGAGCGGGAGACGCAGATACGCAGTATTTT.

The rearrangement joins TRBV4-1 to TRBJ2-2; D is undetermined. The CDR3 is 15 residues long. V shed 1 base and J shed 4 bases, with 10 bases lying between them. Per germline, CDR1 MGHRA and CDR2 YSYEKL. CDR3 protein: CASSQVEFGTGELFF. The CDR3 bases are TGCGCCAGCAGCCAAGTCGAGTTTGGCACCGGGGAGCTGTTTTTT.

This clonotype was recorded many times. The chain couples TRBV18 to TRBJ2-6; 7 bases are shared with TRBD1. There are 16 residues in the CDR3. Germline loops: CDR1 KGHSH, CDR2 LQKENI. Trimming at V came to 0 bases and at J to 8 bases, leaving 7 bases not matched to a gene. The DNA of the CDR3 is TGTGCCAGCTCACCACCCGGCCAGGGGGTGTCCAACGTCCTGACTTTC. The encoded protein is CASSPPGQGVSNVLTF.

The CDR3 region is CASGSSPNEQYF. The CDR3 DNA sequence: TGTGCCAGCGGTTCCTCCCCCAACGAGCAGTACTTC. The chain is built from TRBV27 and TRBJ2-7; D remains unclear. CDR3 length: 12 residues. Trimming took off 8 bases at V and 5 bases at J, with 13 bases between the two ends. Germline-derived CDR1 and CDR2 are MNHEY and SMNVEV (reference sequence).

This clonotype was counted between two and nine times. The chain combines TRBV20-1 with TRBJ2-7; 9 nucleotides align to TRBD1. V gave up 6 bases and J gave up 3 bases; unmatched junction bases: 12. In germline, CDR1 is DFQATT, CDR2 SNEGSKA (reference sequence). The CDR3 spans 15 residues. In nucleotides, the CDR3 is TGCAGTGCCCTTCTCCCGGGACAGGGAATCTACGAGCAGTACTTC. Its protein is CSALLPGQGIYEQYF.

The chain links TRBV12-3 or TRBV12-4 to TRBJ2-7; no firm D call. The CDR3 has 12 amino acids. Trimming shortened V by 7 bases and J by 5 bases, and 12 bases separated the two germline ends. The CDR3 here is CASKIGRNEQYF. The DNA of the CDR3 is TGTGCCAGCAAAATAGGACGAAACGAGCAGTACTTC.

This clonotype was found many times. CDR3 loop: CSARLWDRSRSPLHF. The CDR3 DNA sequence: TGCAGTGCTAGGTTGTGGGACAGGAGTCGTTCACCCCTCCACTTT. The chain uses TRBV20-1 and TRBJ1-6; 8 bases align to TRBD1. The CDR3 loop spans 15 amino acids. Germline V CDR1 and CDR2: DFQATT, SNEGSKA (reference sequence). V was pared by 3 bases and J by 9 bases, with 10 bases of the junction left unmatched.

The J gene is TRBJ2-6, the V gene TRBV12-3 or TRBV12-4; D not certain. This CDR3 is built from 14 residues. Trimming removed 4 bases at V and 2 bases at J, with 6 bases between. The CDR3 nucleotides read TGTGCCAGCAGTTCGCTTACTGGGGCCAACGTCCTGACTTTC. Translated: CASSSLTGANVLTF.

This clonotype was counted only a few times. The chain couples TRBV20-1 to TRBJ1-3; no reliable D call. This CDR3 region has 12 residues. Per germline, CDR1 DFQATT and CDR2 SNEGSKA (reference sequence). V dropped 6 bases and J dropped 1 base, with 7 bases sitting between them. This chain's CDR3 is CSAEKSGNTIYF. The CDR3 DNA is TGCAGTGCCGAAAAATCTGGAAACACCATATATTTT.

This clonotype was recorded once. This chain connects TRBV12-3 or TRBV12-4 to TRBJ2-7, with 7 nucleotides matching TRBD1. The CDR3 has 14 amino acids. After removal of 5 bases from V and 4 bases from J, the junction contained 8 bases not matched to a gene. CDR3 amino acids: CASSPTGESYEQYF. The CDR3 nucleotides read TGTGCCAGCAGTCCTACAGGGGAGAGTTACGAGCAGTACTTC.

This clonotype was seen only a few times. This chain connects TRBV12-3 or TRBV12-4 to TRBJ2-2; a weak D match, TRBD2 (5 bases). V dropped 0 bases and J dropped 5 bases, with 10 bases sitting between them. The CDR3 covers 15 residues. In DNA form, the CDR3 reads TGTGCCAGCAGTTTAGCGGGAGTGAAAACCGGGGAGCTGTTTTTT. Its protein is CASSLAGVKTGELFF.

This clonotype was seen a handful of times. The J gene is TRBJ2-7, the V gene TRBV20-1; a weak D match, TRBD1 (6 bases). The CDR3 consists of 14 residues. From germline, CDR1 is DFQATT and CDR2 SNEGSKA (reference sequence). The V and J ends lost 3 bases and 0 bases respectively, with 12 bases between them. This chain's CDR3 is CSASGQGYSYEQYF. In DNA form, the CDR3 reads TGCAGTGCTAGTGGGCAGGGGTACTCCTACGAGCAGTACTTC.

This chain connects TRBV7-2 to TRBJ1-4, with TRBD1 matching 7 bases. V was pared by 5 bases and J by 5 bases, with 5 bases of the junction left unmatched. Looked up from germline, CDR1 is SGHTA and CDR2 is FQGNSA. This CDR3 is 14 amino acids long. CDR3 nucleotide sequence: TGTGCCAGCAGCCATCAGGGGGGGAATGAAAAACTGTTTTTT. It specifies CASSHQGGNEKLFF.